Included here is one T cell receptor beta chain sequence, with context. Trimming at V came to 8 bases and at J to 1 base, leaving 11 bases not matched to a gene. The CDR3 runs 17 residues. Germline V gives CDR1 SGHTA, CDR2 FQGNSA. The sample comes from a study of cytomegalovirus exposure and HLA in healthy donors. The primer mix had 60 Vbeta and 13 Jbeta primers. Sequencing was performed with immunoSEQ multiplex PCR; in TCRdb, only in-frame clones are kept and a portion is missing. Of 110,000 to 150,000 clones listed, around 76% were seen once; the top ten hold less than 3%. The sequencing sample was made of PBMCs. This receptor was identified in a male donor in good health and CMV-seronegative. The chain combines TRBV7-2 with TRBJ2-2; TRBD2 matches at 9 bases. This chain's CDR3 is CASRTIGLARNTGELFF. The CDR3 nucleotides are TGTGCCAGCCGCACTATCGGACTAGCGCGGAACACCGGGGAGCTGTTTTTT.